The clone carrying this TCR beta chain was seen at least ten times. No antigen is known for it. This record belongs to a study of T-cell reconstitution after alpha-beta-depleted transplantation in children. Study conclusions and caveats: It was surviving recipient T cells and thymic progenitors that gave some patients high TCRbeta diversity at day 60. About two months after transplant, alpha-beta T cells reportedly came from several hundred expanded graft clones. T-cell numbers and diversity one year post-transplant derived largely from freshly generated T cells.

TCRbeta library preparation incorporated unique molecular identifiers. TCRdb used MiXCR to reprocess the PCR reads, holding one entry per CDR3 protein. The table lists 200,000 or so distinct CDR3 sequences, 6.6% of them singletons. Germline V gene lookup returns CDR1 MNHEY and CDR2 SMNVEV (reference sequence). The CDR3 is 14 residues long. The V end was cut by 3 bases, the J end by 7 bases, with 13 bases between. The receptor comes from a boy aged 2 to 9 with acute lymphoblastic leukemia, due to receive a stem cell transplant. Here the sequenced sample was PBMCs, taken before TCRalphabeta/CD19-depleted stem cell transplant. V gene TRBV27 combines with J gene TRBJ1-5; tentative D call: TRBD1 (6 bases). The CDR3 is CASSFAGVRQPQHF. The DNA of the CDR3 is TGTGCCAGCAGTTTTGCAGGGGTTCGGCAGCCCCAGCATTTT.